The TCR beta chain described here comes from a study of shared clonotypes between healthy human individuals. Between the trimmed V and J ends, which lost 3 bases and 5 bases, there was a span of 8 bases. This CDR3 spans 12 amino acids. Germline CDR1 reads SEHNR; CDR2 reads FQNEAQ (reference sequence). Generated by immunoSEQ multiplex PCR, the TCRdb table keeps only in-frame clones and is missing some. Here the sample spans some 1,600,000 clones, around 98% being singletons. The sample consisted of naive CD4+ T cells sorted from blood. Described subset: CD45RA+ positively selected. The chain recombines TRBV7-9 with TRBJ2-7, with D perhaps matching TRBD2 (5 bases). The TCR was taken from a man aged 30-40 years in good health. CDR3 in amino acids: CASSFKGDEQYF. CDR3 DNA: TGTGCCAGCAGCTTCAAGGGAGACGAGCAGTACTTC.